This T cell receptor beta chain stems from a study of blood T cell repertoires in COVID-19. In the study overall: Collection of acute and convalescent COVID-19 samples took place in the United States, Italy and Spain.

Seattle researchers signed up patients amid active infection and tracked them longitudinally. Original methodology: How many nucleated cells were present was estimated from reference gene primer amplification. Sequencing was performed with immunoSEQ multiplex PCR; in TCRdb, only in-frame clones are kept and a portion is missing. The V and J calls and the clone size are those of that table, but D and trimming were determined from the DNA. Of 300,000 to 350,000 clones listed, about 93% were seen once; the top ten hold roughly 7%. The CDR3 has 12 amino acids. V was shortened by 5 bases and J by 8 bases, with 10 bases between the two germline ends. Per germline, CDR1 SGHAT and CDR2 FQDESV (reference sequence).

This chain links TRBV11-1 with TRBJ2-1; possible D gene TRBD1, 6 bases. The sequence came from a woman under 40 with COVID-19, enrolled during active disease. The specimen sequenced was peripheral blood. CDR3 residues: CASSTRGDEQFF. Written as DNA, the CDR3 is TGTGCCAGCAGCACCAGGGGAGATGAGCAGTTCTTC.